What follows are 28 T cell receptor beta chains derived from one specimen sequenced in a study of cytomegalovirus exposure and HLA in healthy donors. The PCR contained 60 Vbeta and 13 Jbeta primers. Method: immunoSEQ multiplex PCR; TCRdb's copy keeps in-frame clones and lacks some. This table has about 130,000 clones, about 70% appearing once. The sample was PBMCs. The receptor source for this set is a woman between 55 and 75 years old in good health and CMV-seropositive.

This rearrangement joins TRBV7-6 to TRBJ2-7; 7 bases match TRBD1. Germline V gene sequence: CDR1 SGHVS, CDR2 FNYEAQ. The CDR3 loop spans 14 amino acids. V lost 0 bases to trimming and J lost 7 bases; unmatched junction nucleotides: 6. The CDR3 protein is CASSLAQTGREQYF. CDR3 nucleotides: TGTGCCAGCAGCTTAGCTCAGACAGGGCGGGAGCAGTACTTC.

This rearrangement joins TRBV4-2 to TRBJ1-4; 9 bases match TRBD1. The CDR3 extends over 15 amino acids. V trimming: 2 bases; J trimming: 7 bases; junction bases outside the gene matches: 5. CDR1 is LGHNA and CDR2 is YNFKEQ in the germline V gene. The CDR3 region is CASSQPQDRGEKLFF. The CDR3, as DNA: TGTGCCAGCAGCCAACCTCAGGACAGGGGTGAAAAACTGTTTTTT.

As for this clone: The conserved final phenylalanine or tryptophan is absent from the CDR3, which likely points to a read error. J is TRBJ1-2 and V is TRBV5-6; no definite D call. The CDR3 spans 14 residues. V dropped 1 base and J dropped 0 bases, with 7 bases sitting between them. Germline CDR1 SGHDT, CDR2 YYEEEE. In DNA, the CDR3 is TGTGCCAGCAGCTTGCGAGTGACTAACTATGGCTACACCCTC. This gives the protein CASSLRVTNYGYTL.

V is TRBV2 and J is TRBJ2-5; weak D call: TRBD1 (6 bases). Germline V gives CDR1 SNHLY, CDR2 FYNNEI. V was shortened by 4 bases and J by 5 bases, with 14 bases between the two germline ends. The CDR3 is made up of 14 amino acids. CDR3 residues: CASSGGRGGETQYF. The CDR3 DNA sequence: TGTGCCAGCAGTGGGGGCAGGGGCGGGGAGACCCAGTACTTC.

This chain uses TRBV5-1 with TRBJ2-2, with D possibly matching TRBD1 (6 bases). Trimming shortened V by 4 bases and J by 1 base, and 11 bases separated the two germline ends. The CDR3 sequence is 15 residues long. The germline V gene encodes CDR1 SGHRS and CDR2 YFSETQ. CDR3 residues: CASSPRGGNTGELFF. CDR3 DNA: TGCGCCAGCAGCCCCCGAGGGGGGAACACCGGGGAGCTGTTTTTT.

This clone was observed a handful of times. The CDR3, as DNA: TGTGCCAGCAGCTCTCCTAATGATGAAGCTTTCTTT. This gives the protein CASSSPNDEAFF. J is TRBJ1-1 and V is TRBV11-1; the D is unclear. Germline V gene sequence: CDR1 SGHAT, CDR2 FQDESV (reference sequence). The CDR3 has 12 amino acids. Trimming took 4 bases from V and 7 from J, leaving 10 bases between them.

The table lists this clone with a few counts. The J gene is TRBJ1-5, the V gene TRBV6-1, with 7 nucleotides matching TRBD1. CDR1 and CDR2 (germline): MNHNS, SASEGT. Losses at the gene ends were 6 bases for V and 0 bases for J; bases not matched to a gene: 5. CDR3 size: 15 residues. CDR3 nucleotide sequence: TGTGCCAGCAGAAACGGACAGGTTAGCAATCAGCCCCAGCATTTT. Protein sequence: CASRNGQVSNQPQHF.

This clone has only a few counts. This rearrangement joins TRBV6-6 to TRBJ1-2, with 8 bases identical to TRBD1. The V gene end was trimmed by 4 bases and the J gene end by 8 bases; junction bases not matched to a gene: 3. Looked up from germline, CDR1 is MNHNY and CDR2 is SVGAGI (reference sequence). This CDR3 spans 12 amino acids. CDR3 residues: CASSSGGKGYTF. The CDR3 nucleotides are TGTGCCAGCAGTTCAGGGGGCAAAGGCTACACCTTC.

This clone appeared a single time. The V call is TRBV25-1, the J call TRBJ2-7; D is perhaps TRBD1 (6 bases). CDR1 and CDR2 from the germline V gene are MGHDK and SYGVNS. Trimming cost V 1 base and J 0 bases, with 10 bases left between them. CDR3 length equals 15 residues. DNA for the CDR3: TGTGCCAGCAGTGAATTCAACAGGGACTCCTACGAGCAGTACTTC. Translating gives CASSEFNRDSYEQYF.

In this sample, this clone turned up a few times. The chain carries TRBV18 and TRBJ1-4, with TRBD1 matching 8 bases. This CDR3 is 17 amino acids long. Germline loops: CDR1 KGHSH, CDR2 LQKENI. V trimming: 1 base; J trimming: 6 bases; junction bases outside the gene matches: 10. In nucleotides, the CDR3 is TGTGCCAGCTCACCACGGGGACAGGTTGGGTTGGATGAAAAACTGTTTTTT. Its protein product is CASSPRGQVGLDEKLFF.

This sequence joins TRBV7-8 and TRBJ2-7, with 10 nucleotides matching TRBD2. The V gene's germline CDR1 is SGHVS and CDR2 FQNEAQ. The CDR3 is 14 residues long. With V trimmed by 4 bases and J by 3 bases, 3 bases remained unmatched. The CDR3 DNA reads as TGTGCCAGCAGCTCAGCGGGGGGGGACTACGAGCAGTACTTC. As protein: CASSSAGGDYEQYF.

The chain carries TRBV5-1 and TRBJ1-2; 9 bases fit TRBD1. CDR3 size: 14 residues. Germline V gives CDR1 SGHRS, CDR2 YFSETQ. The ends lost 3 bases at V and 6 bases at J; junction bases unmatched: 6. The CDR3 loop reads CASSSDRGANGYTF. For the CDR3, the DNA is TGCGCCAGCAGCTCGGACAGGGGAGCAAATGGCTACACCTTC.

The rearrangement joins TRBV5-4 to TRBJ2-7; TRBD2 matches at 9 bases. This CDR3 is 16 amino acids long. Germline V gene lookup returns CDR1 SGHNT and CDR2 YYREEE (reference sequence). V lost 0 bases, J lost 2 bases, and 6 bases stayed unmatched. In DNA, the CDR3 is TGTGCCAGCAGCTTGGGGAGCGGGGGGAGAACCTACGAGCAGTACTTC. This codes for CASSLGSGGRTYEQYF.

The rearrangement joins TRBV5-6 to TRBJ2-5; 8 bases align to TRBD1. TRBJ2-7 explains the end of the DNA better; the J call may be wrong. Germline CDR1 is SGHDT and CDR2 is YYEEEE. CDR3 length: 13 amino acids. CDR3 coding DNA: TGTGCCAGCAGCTTTGGACAGGGAACCGAGCAGTACTTC. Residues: CASSFGQGTEQYF.

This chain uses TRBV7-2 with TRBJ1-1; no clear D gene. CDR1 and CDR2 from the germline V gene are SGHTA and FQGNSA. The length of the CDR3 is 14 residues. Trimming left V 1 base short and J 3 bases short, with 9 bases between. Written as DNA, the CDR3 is TGTGCCAGCAGCTTAGGCCCGGCGGACACTGAAGCTTTCTTT. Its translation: CASSLGPADTEAFF.

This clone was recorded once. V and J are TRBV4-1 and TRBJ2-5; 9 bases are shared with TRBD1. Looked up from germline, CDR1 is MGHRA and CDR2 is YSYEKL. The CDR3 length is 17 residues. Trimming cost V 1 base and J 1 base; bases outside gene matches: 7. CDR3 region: CASSQVPTGGSQETQYF. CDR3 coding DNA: TGCGCCAGCAGCCAAGTTCCCACAGGGGGCTCCCAAGAGACCCAGTACTTC.

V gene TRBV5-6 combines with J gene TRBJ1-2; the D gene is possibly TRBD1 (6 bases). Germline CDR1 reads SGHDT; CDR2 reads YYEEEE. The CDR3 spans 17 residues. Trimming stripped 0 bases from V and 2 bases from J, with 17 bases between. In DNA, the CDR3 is TGTGCCAGCAGCTTGGCTGGAAACAGGGAATCCAACTATGGCTACACCTTC. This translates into CASSLAGNRESNYGYTF.

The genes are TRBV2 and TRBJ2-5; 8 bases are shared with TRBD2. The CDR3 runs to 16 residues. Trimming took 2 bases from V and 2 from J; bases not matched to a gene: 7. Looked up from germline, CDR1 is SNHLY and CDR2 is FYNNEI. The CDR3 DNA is TGTGCCAGCAGTGAATCGGCTGGGACTAGTCAAGAGACCCAGTACTTC. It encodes CASSESAGTSQETQYF.

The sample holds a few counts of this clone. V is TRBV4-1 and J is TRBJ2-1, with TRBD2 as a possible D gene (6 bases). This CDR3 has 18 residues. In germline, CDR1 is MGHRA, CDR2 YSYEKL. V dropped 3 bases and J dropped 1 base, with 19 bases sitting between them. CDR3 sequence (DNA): TGCGCCAGCAGCCAGACGGTGACCGGGACTCAGTCCTACAATGAGCAGTTCTTC. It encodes CASSQTVTGTQSYNEQFF.

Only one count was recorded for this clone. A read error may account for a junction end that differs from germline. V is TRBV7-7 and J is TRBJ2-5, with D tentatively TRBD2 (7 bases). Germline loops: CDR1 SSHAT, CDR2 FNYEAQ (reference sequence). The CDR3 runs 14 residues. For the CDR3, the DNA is TGTGCTAGCAGCTTGGGGGGGGGCCGGGAGACCCAGTACTTC. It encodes CASSLGGGRETQYF.

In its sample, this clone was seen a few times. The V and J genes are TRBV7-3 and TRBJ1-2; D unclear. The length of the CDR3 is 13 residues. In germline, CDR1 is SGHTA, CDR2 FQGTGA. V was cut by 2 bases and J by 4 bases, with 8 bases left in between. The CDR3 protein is CASSLRDTYGYTF. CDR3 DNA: TGTGCCAGCAGCTTACGAGACACCTATGGCTACACCTTC. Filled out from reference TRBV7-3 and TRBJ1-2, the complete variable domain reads GAGVSQTPSNKVTEKGKYVELRCDPISGHTALYWYRQSLGQGPEFLIYFQGTGAADDSGLPNDRFFAVRPEGSVSTLKIQRTERGDSAVYLCASSLRDTYGYTFGSGTRLTVV.

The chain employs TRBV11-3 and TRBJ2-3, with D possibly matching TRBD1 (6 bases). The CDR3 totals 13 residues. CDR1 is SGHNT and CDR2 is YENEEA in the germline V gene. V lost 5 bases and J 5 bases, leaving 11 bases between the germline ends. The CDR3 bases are TGTGCCAGCAGCGCCAAAGGGGGAGATACGCAGTATTTT. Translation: CASSAKGGDTQYF.

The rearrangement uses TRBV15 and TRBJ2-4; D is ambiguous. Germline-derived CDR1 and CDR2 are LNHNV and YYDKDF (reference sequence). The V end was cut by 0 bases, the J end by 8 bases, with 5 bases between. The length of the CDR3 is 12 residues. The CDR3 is CATSRDRDIQYF. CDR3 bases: TGTGCCACCAGCAGAGATCGGGACATTCAGTACTTC.

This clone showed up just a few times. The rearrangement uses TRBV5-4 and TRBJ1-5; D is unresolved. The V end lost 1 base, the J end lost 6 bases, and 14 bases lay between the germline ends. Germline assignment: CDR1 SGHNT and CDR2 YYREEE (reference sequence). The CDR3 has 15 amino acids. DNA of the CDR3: TGTGCCAGCAGCTTGTTTGGGTCCCCGGGTCAGCCCCAGCATTTT. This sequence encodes CASSLFGSPGQPQHF.

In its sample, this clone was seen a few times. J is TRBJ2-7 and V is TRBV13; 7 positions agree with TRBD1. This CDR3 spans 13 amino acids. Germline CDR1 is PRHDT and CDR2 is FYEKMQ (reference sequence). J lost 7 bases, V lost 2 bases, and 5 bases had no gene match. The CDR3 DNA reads TGTGCCAGCAGCTTAAGGGGGCACGGAGAGCAGTACTTC. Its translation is CASSLRGHGEQYF. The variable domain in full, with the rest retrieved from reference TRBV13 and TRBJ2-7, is AAGVIQSPRHLIKEKRETATLKCYPIPRHDTVYWYQQGPGQDPQFLISFYEKMQSDKGSIPDRFSAQQFSDYHSELNMSSLELGDSALYFCASSLRGHGEQYFGPGTRLTVT.

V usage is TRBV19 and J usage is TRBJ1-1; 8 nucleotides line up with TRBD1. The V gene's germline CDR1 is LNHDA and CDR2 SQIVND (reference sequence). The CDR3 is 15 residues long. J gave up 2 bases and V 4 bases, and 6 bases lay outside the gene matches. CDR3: CASSTRQGQNTEAFF. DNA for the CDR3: TGTGCCAGTAGTACTCGACAGGGGCAAAACACTGAAGCTTTCTTT.

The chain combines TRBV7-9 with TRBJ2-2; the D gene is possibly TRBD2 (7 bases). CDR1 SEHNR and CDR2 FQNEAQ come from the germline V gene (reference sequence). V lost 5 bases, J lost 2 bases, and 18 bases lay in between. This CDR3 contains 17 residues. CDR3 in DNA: TGTGCCAGCAGCCTAGGGGCCGGGGGGCCTAACACCGGGGAGCTGTTTTTT. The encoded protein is CASSLGAGGPNTGELFF.

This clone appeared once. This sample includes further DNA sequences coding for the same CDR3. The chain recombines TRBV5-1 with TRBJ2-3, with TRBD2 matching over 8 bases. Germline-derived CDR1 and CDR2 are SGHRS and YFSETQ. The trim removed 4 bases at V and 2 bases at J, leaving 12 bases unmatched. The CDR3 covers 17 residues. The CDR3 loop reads CASSLRSLAANTDTQYF. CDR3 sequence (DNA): TGCGCCAGCAGCCTACGTTCACTAGCGGCGAACACAGATACGCAGTATTTT.